Included here is one T cell receptor (beta chain) sequence, with context. Its antigen is not identified. Profiling relied on immunoSEQ multiplex PCR, and the TCRdb table lists in-frame clones only, not all of them. The sample consists of about 160,000 clones, about 82% of them appearing once. This sample stems from a study of cytomegalovirus exposure and HLA in healthy donors. Across the whole study: It was reported in a later analysis that the 120 validation repertoires used the same platform as the roughly 670 first-cohort repertoires.

General study findings and limits: Cytomegalovirus status, reportedly, was diagnosed with high specificity and sensitivity by the classifier. According to a subsequent analysis, TCR clusters identified in the first cohort showed a tendency to co-occur across the 100 to 150 validation repertoires.

The clonotype originates from a man aged 25-40 years in good health and CMV-seropositive. The specimen was PBMCs.

The DNA of the CDR3 is TGTGCCAGTAGTATCAACTTTAGTGGAAACACCATATATTTT. This gives the protein CASSINFSGNTIYF. The chain carries TRBV19 and TRBJ1-3; D uncertain. The CDR3 runs 14 residues. Germline CDR1 LNHDA, CDR2 SQIVND (reference sequence). V was trimmed by 3 bases and J by 3 bases, leaving 9 bases between them.